The 20 T cell receptor beta chains in this list originate from one sample, sequenced in a study of OX40 agonist ivuxolimab in advanced cancers. The table came from immunoSEQ multiplex PCR; TCRdb's copy has only in-frame clones and leaves some out. Of around 42,000 clones in the sample, more than 70% were seen once. The specimen was CD4+ or CD8+ T cells sorted from blood, collected in a trial of the OX40 agonist ivuxolimab. The receptors shown here come from an adult with an advanced solid tumor such as melanoma, head and neck, liver or kidney cancer.

The V call is TRBV4-1, the J call TRBJ2-1; 13 nucleotides line up with TRBD2. V shed 0 bases, J shed 1 base, and the junction held 0 bases outside the gene matches. Germline-derived CDR1 and CDR2 are MGHRA and YSYEKL. This CDR3 is built from 17 residues. CDR3 sequence: CASSQETSGRSYNEQFF. The CDR3 coding sequence is TGCGCCAGCAGCCAAGAGACTAGCGGGAGGTCCTACAATGAGCAGTTCTTC.

The chain links TRBV6-1 to TRBJ1-4, with 8 bases identical to TRBD1. J gave up 8 bases and V 4 bases, and 6 bases lay outside the gene matches. This CDR3 comprises 14 residues. The germline gives CDR1 MNHNS, CDR2 SASEGT. CDR3 coding DNA: TGTGCCAGCAGTGTAGGGACAGGCAACGAAAAACTGTTTTTT. Translation gives CASSVGTGNEKLFF.

V gene TRBV11-3 combines with J gene TRBJ2-1; 8 positions match TRBD2. This CDR3 is built from 13 residues. Per the germline V gene, CDR1 is SGHNT and CDR2 is YENEEA. V gave up 5 bases and J gave up 9 bases; unmatched junction bases: 6. CDR3 DNA: TGTGCCAGCAGCATAAGCGGGAGTGGTGAGCAGTTCTTC. Translating gives CASSISGSGEQFF.

This clone is labeled medium-sized. This sequence joins TRBV19 and TRBJ2-2; perhaps TRBD2 as D (5 bases). CDR3 length: 14 amino acids. Germline CDR1 reads LNHDA; CDR2 reads SQIVND (reference sequence). V lost 7 bases to trimming and J lost 6 bases, with 15 bases between them. This CDR3 reads CASIEGWVAGELFF. CDR3 coding DNA: TGTGCCAGTATAGAGGGATGGGTCGCCGGGGAGCTGTTTTTT.

J is TRBJ2-1 and V is TRBV28, with 14 bases identical to TRBD2. The CDR3 length is 14 residues. The J segment lost 10 bases and the V segment lost 6 bases, leaving 5 bases of the junction unmatched. Germline V gene sequence: CDR1 MDHEN, CDR2 SYDVKM. The CDR3 DNA reads TGTGCCAGCAGACCGGGACTAGCGGGAGTCGAGCAGTTCTTC. It yields the protein CASRPGLAGVEQFF.

The rearrangement uses TRBV9 and TRBJ2-7; tentatively, D is TRBD1 (5 bases). Germline V gene lookup returns CDR1 SGDLS and CDR2 YYNGEE. Trimming removed 0 bases at V and 5 bases at J, with 15 bases between. The CDR3 has 15 amino acids. CDR3 sequence: CASSVEGADADEQYF. The CDR3 nucleotides are TGTGCCAGCAGCGTAGAAGGGGCGGACGCAGACGAGCAGTACTTC.

The chain carries TRBV5-8 and TRBJ2-7; D is perhaps TRBD1 (6 bases). The germline V and J ends were trimmed by 2 bases and 3 bases, with 21 bases remaining between them. Germline V gives CDR1 SGHTS, CDR2 YDEGEE. The length of the CDR3 is 17 residues. In DNA, the CDR3 is TGTGCCAGCAGCTTAGGGAGACAGGCAACCACCCTCTACGAGCAGTACTTC. Amino acids: CASSLGRQATTLYEQYF. Complete variable domain (other parts from reference TRBV5-8 and TRBJ2-7): EAGVTQSPTHLIKTRGQQATLRCSPISGHTSVYWYQQALGLGLQFLLWYDEGEERNRGNFPPRFSGRQFPNYSSELNVNALELEDSALYLCASSLGRQATTLYEQYFGPGTRLTVT.

This clone came up a few times. This rearrangement joins TRBV28 to TRBJ1-5, with D perhaps TRBD1 (5 bases). Germline-derived CDR1 and CDR2 are MDHEN and SYDVKM. V was clipped by 1 base and J by 6 bases, with 13 bases between them. This CDR3 region has 15 residues. The CDR3 coding sequence is TGTGCCAGCAGTTTATCCCCCGAGGGGAGTCAGCCCCAGCATTTT. It encodes CASSLSPEGSQPQHF.

This sequence joins TRBV27 and TRBJ2-7; a possible D gene is TRBD1 (6 bases). The V end lost 2 bases, the J end lost 0 bases, and 20 bases lay between the germline ends. The germline V gene encodes CDR1 MNHEY and CDR2 SMNVEV (reference sequence). The CDR3 has 18 residues. CDR3 region: CASSLQGPAFGFSYEQYF. CDR3 in DNA: TGTGCCAGCAGTTTACAGGGGCCAGCGTTCGGATTCTCCTACGAGCAGTACTTC.

V is TRBV2 and J is TRBJ2-7; 7 bases line up with TRBD2. Trimming cost V 1 base and J 2 bases; bases outside gene matches: 5. The V gene's germline CDR1 is SNHLY and CDR2 FYNNEI. This CDR3 has 15 residues. The CDR3 DNA follows: TGTGCCAGCAGTGAAGGGGGAGCGGGAACCTACGAGCAGTACTTC. Encoded protein: CASSEGGAGTYEQYF.

The chain links TRBV7-3 to TRBJ2-7; TRBD1 might be the D (6 bases). V lost 0 bases and J lost 4, with 16 bases in between. Germline loops: CDR1 SGHTA, CDR2 FQGTGA. The CDR3 is 16 amino acids. Here the CDR3 reads CASSLTSVTGTYEQYF. The CDR3 DNA reads as TGTGCCAGCAGCTTAACGTCGGTCACAGGGACGTACGAGCAGTACTTC.

V usage is TRBV5-6 and J usage is TRBJ1-5; 9 bases are shared with TRBD1. The CDR3 sequence is 15 residues long. Trimming cost V 0 bases and J 4 bases; bases outside gene matches: 2. The V gene's germline CDR1 is SGHDT and CDR2 YYEEEE. CDR3 region: CASSLDRGPNQPQHF. The CDR3 region has the DNA TGTGCCAGCAGCTTGGACAGGGGGCCAAATCAGCCCCAGCATTTT.

The chain links TRBV16 to TRBJ2-7; 7 bases map to TRBD1. V lost 3 bases to trimming and J lost 6 bases; unmatched junction nucleotides: 2. Looked up from germline, CDR1 is KGHSY and CDR2 is FQNENV. The CDR3 has 12 residues. The CDR3 region has the DNA TGTGCCAGCAGCCAGTCAGGGGGCGAGCAGTACTTC. Its translation is CASSQSGGEQYF.

The gene calls are TRBV4-2 and TRBJ2-1, with 8 bases identical to TRBD2. Germline V gene lookup returns CDR1 LGHNA and CDR2 YNFKEQ. The CDR3 length is 16 residues. After removal of 4 bases from V and 7 bases from J, the junction contained 12 bases not matched to a gene. CDR3 nucleotide sequence: TGTGCCAGCAGCCCCACGGGGGGGCTAGCCCCGAATGAGCAGTTCTTC. Translation gives CASSPTGGLAPNEQFF.

This clone was observed a single time. The genes are TRBV15 and TRBJ2-1; 7 bases are shared with TRBD2. J was trimmed by 7 bases and V by 3 bases; bases with no gene match: 12. CDR3 length: 16 residues. The germline CDR1 and CDR2 sequences are LNHNV and YYDKDF (reference sequence). This CDR3 reads CATSRVAGTGGNEQFF. The DNA of the CDR3 is TGTGCCACCAGCAGGGTAGCGGGCACCGGGGGAAATGAGCAGTTCTTC. Together with reference TRBV15 and TRBJ2-1, the CDR3 gives the full variable domain: DAMVIQNPRYQVTQFGKPVTLSCSQTLNHNVMYWYQQKSSQAPKLLFHYYDKDFNNEADTPDNFQSRRPNTSFCFLDIRSPGLGDTAMYLCATSRVAGTGGNEQFFGPGTRLTVL.

This sequence joins TRBV4-2 and TRBJ2-1, with 8 bases identical to TRBD2. Looked up from germline, CDR1 is LGHNA and CDR2 is YNFKEQ. This CDR3 comprises 15 residues. The V and J ends lost 3 bases and 6 bases, in that order; junction bases with no gene match: 7. This chain's CDR3 is CASSHGLANPNEQFF. CDR3 coding DNA: TGTGCCAGCAGCCATGGACTAGCAAACCCCAATGAGCAGTTCTTC.

This clone showed up just once. The chain joins TRBV10-3 to TRBJ1-5; no firm D call. The CDR3 has 15 residues. Trimming removed 7 bases at V and 0 bases at J, with 13 bases between. Germline V CDR1 and CDR2: ENHRY, SYGVKD. The CDR3 loop reads CAITHRTYSNQPQHF. CDR3 sequence (DNA): TGTGCCATCACCCATAGAACGTATAGCAATCAGCCCCAGCATTTT.

V is TRBV4-2 and J is TRBJ2-4; 13 nucleotides line up with TRBD2. The CDR3 runs to 16 residues. Germline CDR1 LGHNA, CDR2 YNFKEQ. The V gene end was trimmed by 2 bases and the J gene end by 8 bases; junction bases not matched to a gene: 6. CDR3 bases: TGTGCCAGCAGCCAAAAACTAGCGGGAGGGCCGGACATTCAGTACTTC. Its protein product is CASSQKLAGGPDIQYF.

The chain carries TRBV7-9 and TRBJ1-4; no clear D. This CDR3 is 13 amino acids long. V was shortened by 1 base and J by 4 bases, with 4 bases between the two germline ends. CDR1 and CDR2 from the germline V gene are SEHNR and FQNEAQ (reference sequence). CDR3 coding DNA: TGTGCCAGCAGCTTAGTCGATAATGAAAAACTGTTTTTT. This encodes CASSLVDNEKLFF.

The rearrangement uses TRBV28 and TRBJ2-1; D is undetermined. V lost 4 bases and J 6 bases, leaving 10 bases between the germline ends. CDR3 size: 13 residues. Germline CDR1 reads MDHEN; CDR2 reads SYDVKM. The CDR3 is CASSSIDSNEQFF. CDR3 nucleotide sequence: TGTGCCAGCAGTTCCATAGACTCCAATGAGCAGTTCTTC.